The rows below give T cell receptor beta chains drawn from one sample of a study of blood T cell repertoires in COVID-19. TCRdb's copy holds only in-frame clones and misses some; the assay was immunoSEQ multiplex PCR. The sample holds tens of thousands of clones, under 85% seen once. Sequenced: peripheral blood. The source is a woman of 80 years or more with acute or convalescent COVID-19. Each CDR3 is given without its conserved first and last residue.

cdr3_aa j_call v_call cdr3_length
ASRRRQGGETQY TRBJ2-5 TRBV25-1 12
ASSGAAQVNYGYT TRBJ1-2 TRBV6-2/TRBV6-3 13
ASSYSVNQPQH TRBJ1-5 TRBV12-3/TRBV12-4 11
ASSLRGEKLF TRBJ1-4 TRBV28 10
ASSPRGSSYEQY TRBJ2-7 TRBV5-1 12
ASSFGGTSGANVLT TRBJ2-6 TRBV27 14
ASSPSRGNTEAF TRBJ1-1 TRBV18 12
ASSERPMAQY TRBJ2-7 TRBV10-1 10
ASSQHDSNYTDTQY TRBJ2-3 TRBV3-1/TRBV3-2 14
ASSHSGSRPDTQY TRBJ2-3 TRBV6-5 13
ATSSPPGTGRAQETQY TRBJ2-5 TRBV15 16
ASSLDYRGGEQY TRBJ2-7 TRBV11-3 12
ASSPNRDREEAF TRBJ1-1 TRBV5-4 12
ASSTRESGNTIY TRBJ1-3 TRBV3-1/TRBV3-2 12
ASSRGTSAYNEQF TRBJ2-1 TRBV3-1/TRBV3-2 13
ASSRSGGETYEQY TRBJ2-7 TRBV4-2 13
ASSPRTGGSGEQF TRBJ2-1 TRBV7-2 13
SAATGVTAF TRBJ1-1 TRBV20-1 9
ASSKGTGAIGANVLT TRBJ2-6 TRBV2 15
AISDDQGRRAYEQY TRBJ2-7 TRBV10-3 14
ASSLVIAGTYEQY TRBJ2-7 TRBV7-8 13
ASSYSRGSSYNEQF TRBJ2-1 TRBV6-6 14
ASSVVPGSSGNTIY TRBJ1-3 TRBV9 14
ASSLWAGGGYGYT TRBJ1-2 TRBV7-2 13
ASSVQGYSNQPQH TRBJ1-5 TRBV2 13
ASSQAGRARGYT TRBJ1-2 TRBV3-1/TRBV3-2 12
ASSPRMADSYNEQF TRBJ2-1 TRBV9 14
ASSLRMEANEKLF TRBJ1-4 TRBV4-2 13
ANKKSGSGTGELF TRBJ2-2 TRBV2 13
ASSLGLGRANEQF TRBJ2-1 TRBV11-2 13
ASSKLAALKHTGELF TRBJ2-2 TRBV19 15
ASSDWGTNTGELF TRBJ2-2 TRBV2 13
ASSRLFGGPETSGSGSQETQY TRBJ2-5 TRBV21-1 21
ASRSRTAQETQY TRBJ2-5 TRBV7-2 12
ATSDPGTGQHTQY TRBJ2-3 TRBV24-1 13
ASSYSGLGYGYT TRBJ1-2 TRBV6-2/TRBV6-3 12
ASSNQAYGYT TRBJ1-2 TRBV14 10
ASSPGRADEQF TRBJ2-1 TRBV4-2 11
ASSLVSVSPLH TRBJ1-6 TRBV7-9 11
ASRGVREPLNTGELF TRBJ2-2 TRBV28 15
ASSLTGGWEQY TRBJ2-7 TRBV6-5 11
ASSKFDSVIQETQY TRBJ2-5 TRBV21-1 14
ASSMPGVNIVGTGVRPGELF TRBJ2-2 TRBV9 20
ASSDRLGSYNEQF TRBJ2-1 TRBV2 13
ASSSKTGLEGTQY TRBJ2-5 TRBV7-8 13
ASSIRDRVDEQY TRBJ2-7 TRBV19 12
ASSLFKAGAKGNEQF TRBJ2-1 TRBV27 15
ASSQVADSPLH TRBJ1-6 TRBV7-9 11
ASSIAGAANSPLH TRBJ1-6 TRBV19 13
ASTPPASGSDGDEQY TRBJ2-7 TRBV7-9 15
ASRVQGSSYEQY TRBJ2-7 TRBV13 12
ASSSSGTANSPLH TRBJ1-6 TRBV5-1 13
ASLRGLALNEQF TRBJ2-1 TRBV2 12